This TCR beta chain was observed in a study of T-cell memory formation after mild COVID-19 (dated by TCRdb to 2020 to 2023). Background for the entire study: TCR sequence clusters from the two donors were found to be largely donor specific. T-cell clones expanding and contracting after mild COVID-19 in a couple of donors were tracked by longitudinal TCRalpha and TCRbeta repertoire sequencing. The cohort comprised two young, previously healthy adult volunteers, one female and one male.

Broad study findings and their caveats: SARS-CoV-2 specificity was not confirmed for the second-wave clones peaking on day 37. Some responding clones were detected in pre-infection memory, which suggested that pre-existing cross-reactive memory T cells had joined the SARS-CoV-2 response. Contracting CD4+ clones turned up mainly in the CM and EM memory subsets, whereas EMRA was where CD8+ clones were enriched. The study included only a couple of mild cases, and larger cohorts that include severe cases with pre-infection samples were judged to be necessary. Balanced CD4/CD8 phenotypes were observed for clones contracting from day 15 to 85, whereas a bias towards CD4+ was observed for a second wave of clones expanding from day 15 to 37.

This clonotype was counted only a few times. This clone's antigen is unknown. The input lacks base qualities; no much larger clone sits a single base away. For sequencing, an Illumina NovaSeq 6000 was employed. TCRalpha and TCRbeta cDNA libraries were built by 5'RACE with constant-segment primers, adding sample barcodes and unique molecular identifiers. RNA was extracted from every sample with Trizol reagent. The libraries were amplified in two PCR steps, and the second step added a second sample barcode and Illumina TruSeq adapters. The libraries were sequenced on an Illumina NovaSeq using 2 x 150 bp paired-end reads. Processing in the source paper ran as follows. With migec v1.2.7, reads were demultiplexed and then collapsed into UMI-guided consensus sequences. Using mixcr v2.1.11, the UMI consensuses were aligned to TRA and TRB V and J templates and assembled into clonotypes. A clonotype was counted as expanded or contracted only if both edgeR and NoisET called the change significant, with noise models trained on biological replicates. edgeR calls used a false discovery rate-adjusted p below 0.01 and a log2 fold-change threshold of 1. PCA with hierarchical clustering of max-normalized trajectories of the 1000 most abundant clonotypes was used as exploratory dynamics analysis. The CD4 or CD8 phenotype of responding clones was assigned using the separately sequenced CD4+ and CD8+ repertoires. TCRdb redid the processing of the public reads, applying fastp at Q25 and MiXCR, and retained in-frame beta chains. Each CDR3 protein appears once, grouped with its most common genes and DNA. The V and J calls and clone size come from TCRdb's table, not from the authors' own analysis. Here the sample has some 280,000 distinct CDR3 sequences; around 15% occur a single time. Clones ranked in the top ten supply approximately 25% of the sample.

V drops 2 bases and J drops 3 bases, leaving 9 bases in between. The germline V gene encodes CDR1 SGHTA and CDR2 FQGNSA. The CDR3, from cysteine to phenylalanine, totals 14 residues. CDR3 DNA only is kept here, 42 bases in frame from base 1. PBMCs were isolated by Ficoll-Paque density gradient centrifugation. This sequence was found in a man aged 18 to 29 who had mild COVID-19 (a few samples of this study predate the infection). The sample titles of this study are shuffled in the database, so cell type and time point are left out; the donor was told from shared clones. Sequenced input: PBMCs or a T cell subset sorted from them (not recorded which). The V and J segments used are TRBV7-2 and TRBJ2-3; tentative D gene TRBD2, with 5 bases matching. The DNA reads as follows: TGTGCCAGCAGCTTATTCCCGGGGACAGATACGCAGTATTTT. Its amino acids are CASSLFPGTDTQYF.